This entry is about one T cell receptor (beta chain). The data derive from a study of blood T cell repertoires in COVID-19. Study overall: Nucleic acid was either cDNA or gDNA, and it came from T cells, B-cell-depleted T cells, or PBMCs.

Profiling relied on immunoSEQ multiplex PCR, and the TCRdb table lists in-frame clones only, not all of them. The sample has over 65,000 clones; about 80% are singletons. This CDR3 is built from 12 residues. Germline assignment: CDR1 GTSNPN and CDR2 SVGIG (reference sequence). V lost 2 bases to trimming and J lost 7 bases, with 11 bases between them. The chain carries TRBV30 and TRBJ1-1, with a weak D call TRBD1 (5 bases). This TCR derives from a woman aged 40 to 49 with active or convalescent COVID-19. Sequences were obtained from peripheral blood. The CDR3 region has the DNA TGTGCCTGGAGTACCGGAGGGGTTGAAGCTTTCTTT. This codes for CAWSTGGVEAFF.